This T cell receptor (beta chain) was identified during a study of T cells in Graves' hyperthyroidism and ophthalmopathy. Study in general: The blood sample was taken at first diagnosis, before treatment began. Overall study results and limits: Ophthalmopathy was separated from stable hyperthyroidism by a 13 V-J model.

TCR beta CDR3 region amplification was performed from RNA transcripts. Primed by the HTBI set, a first-round RT-PCR was run on the TCR CDR3. MiXCR, applied by TCRdb to the multiplex PCR reads, yields one record per CDR3 protein. The table has a few hundred thousand distinct CDR3 sequences, around 19% seen once; the top ten hold about 41%. In this sample, this clonotype turned up many times. The target antigen is unknown. The V and J ends lost 2 bases and 7 bases respectively, with 12 bases between them. The germline gives CDR1 MNHNS, CDR2 SASEGT. The CDR3 has 14 amino acids. The receptor was isolated from a man aged 35 to 55 with Graves' hyperthyroidism. V and J are TRBV6-1 and TRBJ1-5; possibly TRBD1 for D (6 bases). The sequencing input was blood. The CDR3 is CASSESKGGQPQHF. The CDR3 nucleotides read TGTGCCAGCAGTGAATCGAAGGGGGGGCAGCCCCAGCATTTT.